These 10 T cell receptor beta chains were sequenced from one sample in a study of Graves' ophthalmopathy and Graves' hyperthyroidism. From RNA, the CDR3 regions of TCR beta chains were amplified and sequenced. Investigators did first-round RT-PCR with HTBI primers, then second-round multiplex PCR. TCRdb re-derived calls from the multiplex PCR reads in MiXCR, one entry per CDR3 protein. The sample records hundreds of thousands of distinct CDR3 sequences, roughly 14% being singletons. The sequencing sample was made of blood. The origin of the receptors is a woman between 25 and 40 years old with Graves' ophthalmopathy.

J is TRBJ1-2 and V is TRBV7-2; TRBD1 matches at 8 bases. Germline CDR1 reads SGHTA; CDR2 reads FQGNSA. V shed 2 bases, J shed 7 bases, and the junction held 6 bases outside the gene matches. The CDR3 is 14 residues long. Here the CDR3 reads CASSLQTGGGGYTF. The CDR3 nucleotides are TGTGCCAGCAGCTTACAAACAGGGGGAGGTGGCTACACCTTC.

This clonotype was recorded at least ten times. The CDR3 loop reads CASSLGQDNSPLHF. Here the CDR3 DNA reads TGCGCCAGCAGCCTCGGACAGGATAATTCACCCCTCCACTTT. The J gene is TRBJ1-6, the V gene TRBV5-1, with 7 bases identical to TRBD1. Per the germline V gene, CDR1 is SGHRS and CDR2 is YFSETQ. V lost 4 bases and J lost 5; bases outside the gene matches: 3. This CDR3 region has 14 residues.

This clonotype came up many times. The rearrangement links TRBV20-1 to TRBJ2-7, with TRBD2 as a possible D gene (5 bases). The CDR3 extends over 14 amino acids. CDR1 is DFQATT, CDR2 SNEGSKA, per germline (reference sequence). The CDR3 region has the DNA TGCAGCCTGGCTGAGTCGTGGGGAGCCTACGAGCAGTACTTC. It encodes CSLAESWGAYEQYF.

The chain links TRBV12-3 or TRBV12-4 to TRBJ2-2, with a tentative D call TRBD2 (5 bases). This CDR3 has 14 residues. V lost 4 bases, J lost 6 bases, and 12 bases lay in between. For the CDR3, the DNA is TGTGCCAGCAGTTCCCCCTCCGGGGCCGGGGAGCTGTTTTTT. Amino acids: CASSSPSGAGELFF.

The chain has TRBV7-6 and TRBJ2-5; D is uncertain. The V gene's germline CDR1 is SGHVS and CDR2 FNYEAQ. The CDR3 length is 14 residues. Trimming removed 2 bases from V and 1 base from J, with 8 bases in between. The CDR3 sequence: CASSLIPAQETQYF. Here the CDR3 DNA reads TGTGCCAGCAGCTTAATTCCCGCCCAAGAGACCCAGTACTTC. Based on the CDR3 plus reference TRBV7-6 and TRBJ2-5, the full variable domain is GAGVSQSPRYKVTKRGQDVALRCDPISGHVSLYWYRQALGQGPEFLTYFNYEAQQDKSGLPNDRFSAERPEGSISTLTIQRTEQRDSAMYRCASSLIPAQETQYFGPGTRLLVL.

This clonotype has only a few counts. The conserved final phenylalanine or tryptophan is absent from the CDR3, which likely points to a read error. The chain couples TRBV7-3 to TRBJ1-1, with D maybe TRBD1 (6 bases). The V and J ends lost 5 bases and 3 bases respectively, with 10 bases between them. Germline V gene lookup returns CDR1 SGHTA and CDR2 FQGTGA. This CDR3 contains 13 residues. The CDR3 coding sequence is TGTGCCAGCAGCCTCACAGGGTACACTGAAGCTTTCCTT. Protein: CASSLTGYTEAFL.

There are many counts of this clonotype. The chain recombines TRBV29-1 with TRBJ2-2; the D is unclear. The germline CDR1 and CDR2 sequences are SQVTM and ANQGSEA. This CDR3 is 16 amino acids long. V was clipped by 7 bases and J by 0 bases, with 18 bases between them. The CDR3 is CSAGLTTKPNTGELFF. The CDR3 nucleotides are TGCAGCGCCGGATTGACAACCAAACCGAACACCGGGGAGCTGTTTTTT.

The chain links TRBV30 to TRBJ2-7; possible D gene TRBD1, 7 bases. V was clipped by 4 bases and J by 4 bases, with 17 bases between them. The CDR3 is 14 amino acids. Germline V gives CDR1 GTSNPN, CDR2 SVGIG (reference sequence). The CDR3 coding sequence is TGTGCCTGGACAGTGGCAGGGGGGTTTTACGAGCAGTACTTC. This sequence encodes CAWTVAGGFYEQYF.

This clonotype occurred a few times. The rearrangement links TRBV6-1 to TRBJ2-5; D may be TRBD1 or TRBD2 (5 bases each). The CDR3 has 13 residues. The ends were cut back, 8 bases at V and 6 bases at J, with 16 bases in the middle. The germline V gene encodes CDR1 MNHNS and CDR2 SASEGT. The DNA of the CDR3 is TGTGCCAGCTCTCCGGGACGGGCTAAGACCCAGTACTTC. This encodes CASSPGRAKTQYF.

Ten or more counts support this clonotype. The gene calls are TRBV12-3 or TRBV12-4 and TRBJ2-7; either TRBD1 or TRBD2 may supply D (5 bases each). The CDR3 has 14 amino acids. Trimming stripped 2 bases from V and 3 bases from J, with 11 bases between. This CDR3 is CASSLRDGDYEQYF. In nucleotides, the CDR3 is TGTGCCAGCAGTTTAAGGGACGGGGACTACGAGCAGTACTTC.